A selection of T cell receptor beta chains follows, all from one sample in a study of a mutant IDH1 vaccine in newly diagnosed glioma. Using immunoSEQ multiplex PCR, the repertoire was profiled, and TCRdb retains in-frame clones only, with some absent. The sample has tens of thousands of clones, 79% seen once; the top ten hold more than 8%. Sequencing used PBMCs, obtained from a glioma patient treated with radiotherapy, temozolomide or both. Receptor source: a man between 45 and 60 years old with glioma. CDR3s include the opening cysteine and the closing phenylalanine or tryptophan. Fields, in order: CDR3 length, V gene, J gene, D gene, clone size, CDR3 protein, CDR3 DNA. A D gene is named only where the DNA matches it firmly. Size values are once, few and many counts, or a class for expanded clones, and some rows have none.

len: 14
v_gene: TRBV6-5
j_gene: TRBJ1-4
d_gene: .
abundance: .
CDR3aa: CASSWTATNEKLFF
CDR3nt: TGTGCCAGCAGTTGGACGGCAACTAATGAAAAACTGTTTTTT

len: 12
v_gene: TRBV30
j_gene: TRBJ2-7
d_gene: .
abundance: .
CDR3aa: CAYLDQTYEQYF
CDR3nt: TGTGCCTACCTGGACCAAACCTACGAGCAGTACTTC

len: 19
v_gene: TRBV2
j_gene: TRBJ1-1
d_gene: .
abundance: .
CDR3aa: CASSEAGRLGNREYNEAFF
CDR3nt: TGTGCCAGCAGTGAAGCGGGGAGGCTGGGGAACAGGGAGTATAATGAAGCTTTCTTT

len: 14
v_gene: TRBV7-6
j_gene: TRBJ2-7
d_gene: .
abundance: .
CDR3aa: CASSLSGRGDEQYF
CDR3nt: TGTGCCAGCAGCTTATCGGGCAGGGGGGACGAGCAGTACTTC

len: 17
v_gene: TRBV7-2
j_gene: TRBJ2-1
d_gene: TRBD2
abundance: few
CDR3aa: CASSRRPQTSGDNEQFF
CDR3nt: TGTGCCAGCAGCCGTCGACCGCAGACTAGCGGGGACAATGAGCAGTTCTTC

len: 14
v_gene: TRBV6-5
j_gene: TRBJ1-2
d_gene: TRBD1
abundance: .
CDR3aa: CASSLRTGDYGYTF
CDR3nt: TGTGCCAGCAGTCTACGGACAGGAGACTATGGCTACACCTTC

len: 16
v_gene: TRBV4-1
j_gene: TRBJ2-7
d_gene: .
abundance: .
CDR3aa: CASSQDYIAGLSEQYF
CDR3nt: TGCGCCAGCAGCCAAGATTATATTGCAGGGCTATCCGAGCAGTACTTC

len: 13
v_gene: TRBV5-1
j_gene: TRBJ2-7
d_gene: TRBD2
abundance: .
CDR3aa: CASRLGGAYEQYF
CDR3nt: TGCGCCAGCAGGCTCGGGGGGGCGTACGAGCAGTACTTC

len: 16
v_gene: TRBV7-9
j_gene: TRBJ1-1
d_gene: .
abundance: .
CDR3aa: CASSSTKLGRNTEAFF
CDR3nt: TGTGCCAGCAGCTCGACAAAACTGGGACGGAACACTGAAGCTTTCTTT

len: 15
v_gene: TRBV30
j_gene: TRBJ2-1
d_gene: TRBD2
abundance: .
CDR3aa: CACLTSGETYNEQFF
CDR3nt: TGTGCCTGTTTGACTAGCGGGGAGACCTACAATGAGCAGTTCTTC